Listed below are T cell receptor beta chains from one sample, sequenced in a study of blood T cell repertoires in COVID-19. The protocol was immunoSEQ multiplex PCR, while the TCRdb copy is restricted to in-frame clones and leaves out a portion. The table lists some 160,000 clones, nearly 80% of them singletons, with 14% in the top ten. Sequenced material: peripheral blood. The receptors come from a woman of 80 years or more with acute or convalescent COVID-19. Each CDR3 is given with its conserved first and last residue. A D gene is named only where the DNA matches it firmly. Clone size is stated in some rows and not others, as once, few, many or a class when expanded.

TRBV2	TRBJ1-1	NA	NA	TGTGCCAGCAGGAGGGCTCCTAACACTGAAGCTTTCTTT	CASRRAPNTEAFF
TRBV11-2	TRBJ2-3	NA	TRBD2	TGTGCCAGCAGCTTAGAGGGCCTAGCGGGAGGTGGGGCAGATACGCAGTATTTT	CASSLEGLAGGGADTQYF
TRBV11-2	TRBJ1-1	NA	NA	TGTGCCAGCAGCGGGGCCAGGGCGACTGAAGCTTTCTTT	CASSGARATEAFF
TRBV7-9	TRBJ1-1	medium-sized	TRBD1	TGTGCCAGCAGCTTAGAGGGGGCCAGAACTGAAGCTTTCTTT	CASSLEGARTEAFF
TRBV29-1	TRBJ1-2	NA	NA	TGCAGCGTTGAAGGAGGGAGGGGATTCTATGGCTACACCTTC	CSVEGGRGFYGYTF
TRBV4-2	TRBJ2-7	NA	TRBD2	TGTGCCAGCAGCCAAGAGGGAGCGGGAGGATCCATCTACGAGCAGTACTTC	CASSQEGAGGSIYEQYF
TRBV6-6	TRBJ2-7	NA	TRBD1	TGTGCCGCTCGGCAGGGGGCGGCCGAGCAGTACTTC	CAARQGAAEQYF
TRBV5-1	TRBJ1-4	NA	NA	TGCGCCAGCAGGGAGGGAGGTGAAAAACTGTTTTTT	CASREGGEKLFF
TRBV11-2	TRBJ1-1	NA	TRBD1	TGTGCCAGCAGCTCTATAGGGACAGGGGGCCGGGCTTTCTTT	CASSSIGTGGRAFF
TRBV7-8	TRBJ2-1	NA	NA	TGTGCCAGCAGCTTAGCCGGGGTGGCTGTTGTGAATGAGCAGTTCTTC	CASSLAGVAVVNEQFF
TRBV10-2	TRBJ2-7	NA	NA	TGCGCCAGCATTGGCAACGTCGGGACCTACGAGCAGTACTTC	CASIGNVGTYEQYF
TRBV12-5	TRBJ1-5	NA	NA	TGTGCTAGTGGTTTGGACCAAACAGGGCCCCAGCATTTT	CASGLDQTGPQHF
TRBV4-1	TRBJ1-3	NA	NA	TGCGCCAGCAGCCAAGTGACCCTGGGCATCCCCTTCTCTGGAAACACCATATATTTT	CASSQVTLGIPFSGNTIYF
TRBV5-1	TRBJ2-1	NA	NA	TGCGCCAGCAGAATCTCCGCGGATAGCTACAATGAGCAGTTCTTC	CASRISADSYNEQFF
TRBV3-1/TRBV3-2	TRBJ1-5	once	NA	TGTGCCAGCAGCGGTGGAAGAGGGAGCCAGCCCCAGCATTTT	CASSGGRGSQPQHF
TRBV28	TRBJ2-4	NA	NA	TGTGCCAGCAGTCCGGGGACTGTTCCAAACATTCAGTACTTC	CASSPGTVPNIQYF
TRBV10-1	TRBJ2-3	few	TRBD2	TGCGCCAGCAGCGCCGACGGGTGGAGCGGGGAGGCAGATACGCAGTATTTT	CASSADGWSGEADTQYF
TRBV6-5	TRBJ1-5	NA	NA	TGTGCCAGCAGTTATCTCGCCAGGGGAGTGGAACAGCCCCAGCATTTT	CASSYLARGVEQPQHF
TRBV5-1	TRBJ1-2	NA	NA	TGCGCCAGCAGTTTGATCGCCAGTCGGGAGGGTGGCTACACCTTC	CASSLIASREGGYTF
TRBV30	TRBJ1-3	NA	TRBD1	TGTGCCTGGAGTGCAGGACAGGGGGCATTAAACTCTGGAAACACCATATATTTT	CAWSAGQGALNSGNTIYF
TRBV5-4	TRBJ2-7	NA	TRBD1	TGTGCCAGCAGCGCTCAGGACAGGGGTGACAACGAGCAGTACTTC	CASSAQDRGDNEQYF
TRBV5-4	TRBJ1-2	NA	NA	TGTGCCAGCAGCAAGACAGTTAACTATGGCTACACCTTC	CASSKTVNYGYTF
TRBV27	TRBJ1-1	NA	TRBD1	TGTGCCAGCATGGTCCGGGACAGACCGAACACTGAAGCTTTCTTT	CASMVRDRPNTEAFF
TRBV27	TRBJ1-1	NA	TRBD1	TGTGCCAGCGCCAGACGGGACAGGGGAGACATGAACACTGAAGCTTTCTTT	CASARRDRGDMNTEAFF
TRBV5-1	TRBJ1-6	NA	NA	TGCGCCAGCACACCTGGGGGGAATTCACCCCTCCACTTT	CASTPGGNSPLHF